One and the same sample provided the 20 T cell receptor beta chains below, sequenced in a study of T cell repertoires in cytomegalovirus infection. Each CDR3 protein gets one entry after TCRdb re-called the reads with MiXCR. The table lists 200,000 to 300,000 distinct CDR3 sequences, 9.1% of them singletons, with approximately 15% in the top ten. Material: PBMCs. These receptors were taken from a human donor in good health (CMV status not recorded). Some clones in this sample may be carry-over from other donors' samples.

This clonotype was counted many times. The chain is built from TRBV15 and TRBJ1-1; D remains unclear. The CDR3 extends over 15 amino acids. V lost 0 bases and J 1 base, leaving 9 bases between the germline ends. From germline, CDR1 is LNHNV and CDR2 YYDKDF (reference sequence). The CDR3 DNA reads TGTGCCACCAGCAGAGATGGGCAGAGGAACACTGAAGCTTTCTTT. Translated, it gives CATSRDGQRNTEAFF.

This clonotype has ten or more counts. The chain uses TRBV7-2 and TRBJ2-1; a possible D gene is TRBD2 (7 bases). Germline V gene lookup returns CDR1 SGHTA and CDR2 FQGNSA. This CDR3 spans 15 amino acids. V was shortened by 7 bases and J by 4 bases, with 17 bases between the two germline ends. CDR3 region: CASTWGGGGYNEQFF. The CDR3 DNA sequence: TGTGCCAGCACCTGGGGGGGGGGCGGGTACAATGAGCAGTTCTTC.

This clonotype was recorded at least ten times. This sequence joins TRBV7-9 and TRBJ1-6; 7 bases align to TRBD1. Per the germline V gene, CDR1 is SEHNR and CDR2 is FQNEAQ (reference sequence). The CDR3 has 15 residues. V was clipped by 2 bases and J by 7 bases; unmatched bases: 5. The CDR3 bases are TGTGCCAGCAGCTTAACTGGACAGGAAAATTCACCCCTCCACTTT. As protein: CASSLTGQENSPLHF.

The V call is TRBV5-6, the J call TRBJ2-7; 10 bases are a match to TRBD2. Trimming cost V 2 bases and J 7 bases; bases outside gene matches: 3. CDR3 length: 13 amino acids. Germline V gene lookup returns CDR1 SGHDT and CDR2 YYEEEE. CDR3 DNA: TGTGCCAGCAGCTTCCTAGCGGGAGATGAGCAGTACTTC. Translation gives CASSFLAGDEQYF.

J is TRBJ1-5 and V is TRBV30; perhaps TRBD1 as D (5 bases). Germline CDR1 GTSNPN, CDR2 SVGIG (reference sequence). V was shortened by 2 bases and J by 10 bases, with 27 bases between the two germline ends. The length of the CDR3 is 17 residues. The CDR3 sequence is CAWSTQIGAEPIDPQHF. DNA of the CDR3: TGTGCCTGGAGTACACAAATCGGGGCAGAGCCGATTGATCCCCAGCATTTT.

This clonotype was seen ten or more times. The J gene is TRBJ1-1, the V gene TRBV12-3 or TRBV12-4; D not certain. This CDR3 is 10 amino acids long. V gave up 8 bases and J gave up 8 bases, with 9 bases separating them. The CDR3 DNA reads as TGTGCCAGCGATGGGGTAGAAGCTTTCTTT. Translation: CASDGVEAFF.

This clonotype was observed many times. The conserved final phenylalanine or tryptophan is absent from the CDR3, which likely points to a read error. The DNA is omitted, as the CDR3 cannot be located on it reliably, and the CDR3 follows TCRdb's listing. The V gene is TRBV6-2 or TRBV6-3, the J gene TRBJ2-1; TRBD1 reflects the table's D call only, with no check against the DNA. Per the germline V gene, CDR1 is MNHEY and CDR2 is SVGEGT. The CDR3 totals 14 residues, both ends included. The chain's CDR3 is CASSYSSIGAYQGL.

Many counts were recorded for this clonotype. V is TRBV7-9 and J is TRBJ1-1; TRBD1 is a possible D gene (6 bases). Trimming took off 8 bases at V and 4 bases at J, with 23 bases between the two ends. This CDR3 is 16 amino acids long. Germline V gene lookup returns CDR1 SEHNR and CDR2 FQNEAQ (reference sequence). This chain's CDR3 is CASGKGGGSRGTEAFF. CDR3 DNA sequence: TGTGCCAGCGGAAAAGGGGGAGGATCTCGGGGCACTGAAGCTTTCTTT.

This clonotype was seen many times. The CDR3 sequence: CASSLMVSYNEQFF. In nucleotides, the CDR3 is TGTGCCAGCAGCTTAATGGTGAGCTACAATGAGCAGTTCTTC. J is TRBJ2-1 and V is TRBV7-2; D call uncertain. Trimming took off 2 bases at V and 3 bases at J, with 8 bases between the two ends. The CDR3 contains 14 residues. Germline assignment: CDR1 SGHTA and CDR2 FQGNSA.

This clonotype occurred a few times. The rearrangement joins TRBV10-3 to TRBJ1-4; TRBD1 aligns across 8 bases. Germline V gene lookup returns CDR1 ENHRY and CDR2 SYGVKD. The ends lost 4 bases at V and 7 bases at J; junction bases unmatched: 2. The CDR3 has 13 residues. The CDR3: CAISGQGFEKLFF. The CDR3 DNA reads as TGTGCCATCAGTGGACAGGGGTTTGAAAAACTGTTTTTT.

V is TRBV5-1 and J is TRBJ2-1; 11 positions agree with TRBD2. Looked up from germline, CDR1 is SGHRS and CDR2 is YFSETQ. The CDR3 runs to 15 residues. Trimming took 1 base from V and 5 from J; bases not matched to a gene: 2. The CDR3 sequence: CASSLLTSGNNEQFF. Written as DNA, the CDR3 is TGCGCCAGCAGCTTGTTGACTAGCGGGAACAATGAGCAGTTCTTC.

In this sample, this clonotype turned up many times. In DNA form, the CDR3 reads TGTGCCAGCAGCCCCCTGGGGCGGGAGGCCCTGGGCACCGGGGAGCTGTTTTTT. Residues: CASSPLGREALGTGELFF. This chain joins TRBV7-2 and TRBJ2-2; 8 nucleotides line up with TRBD2. Germline CDR1 reads SGHTA; CDR2 reads FQGNSA. There are 18 residues in the CDR3. The V gene end was trimmed by 5 bases and the J gene end by 4 bases; junction bases not matched to a gene: 15.

J is TRBJ1-3 and V is TRBV12-3 or TRBV12-4; a weak D match, TRBD1 (6 bases). The CDR3 extends over 14 amino acids. V lost 6 bases, J lost 3 bases, and 12 bases lay in between. The CDR3 DNA reads TGTGCCAGCAGCCCGACAGGAGGTGGAAACACCATATATTTT. As protein: CASSPTGGGNTIYF.

The J gene is TRBJ2-6, the V gene TRBV29-1, with D maybe TRBD2 (7 bases). The CDR3 runs 14 residues. Per the germline V gene, CDR1 is SQVTM and CDR2 is ANQGSEA. V gave up 3 bases and J gave up 4 bases, with 10 bases separating them. The CDR3 reads CSVEAGAGANVLTF. The CDR3 DNA is TGCAGCGTTGAGGCGGGGGCCGGGGCCAACGTCCTGACTTTC.

The chain uses TRBV28 and TRBJ2-2, with 8 bases aligning to TRBD1. The trim removed 6 bases at V and 0 bases at J, leaving 3 bases unmatched. CDR1 MDHEN and CDR2 SYDVKM come from the germline V gene. The CDR3 totals 15 residues. DNA of the CDR3: TGTGCCAGCAGAAGACAGGGGTCGAACACCGGGGAGCTGTTTTTT. This gives the protein CASRRQGSNTGELFF.

This clonotype was recorded a few times. This sequence joins TRBV6-2 or TRBV6-3 and TRBJ2-7; a possible D gene is TRBD2 (6 bases). Per the germline V gene, CDR1 is MNHEY and CDR2 is SVGEGT. The CDR3 consists of 13 residues. Deletions cut 10 bases from V and 3 bases from J, with 16 bases between. CDR3 sequence (DNA): TGTGCCACCCAGGAGGGAGGACTCTACGAGCAGTACTTC. This encodes CATQEGGLYEQYF.

This clonotype was detected many times. The gene calls are TRBV19 and TRBJ2-1; a weak D match, TRBD2 (5 bases). V lost 1 base and J lost 6, with 19 bases in between. In germline, CDR1 is LNHDA, CDR2 SQIVND (reference sequence). CDR3 size: 17 residues. The CDR3 DNA sequence: TGTGCCAGTAGTATAGGGTCAGCAATGGGGAGCTCCAATGAGCAGTTCTTC. It yields the protein CASSIGSAMGSSNEQFF.

This clonotype has at least ten counts. This chain connects TRBV7-2 to TRBJ2-4; D may be TRBD2 (6 bases). Trimming took 2 bases from V and 8 from J, leaving 19 bases between them. Germline V lookup: CDR1 SGHTA, CDR2 FQGNSA. This CDR3 is built from 16 residues. The chain's CDR3 is CASSLRAGFAGDIQYF. For the CDR3, the DNA is TGTGCCAGCAGCTTAAGGGCGGGGTTCGCTGGGGACATTCAGTACTTC.

This clonotype was observed many times. The gene calls are TRBV7-2 and TRBJ2-7, with no clear D. Trimming removed 0 bases from V and 2 bases from J, with 11 bases in between. CDR1 is SGHTA, CDR2 FQGNSA, per germline. This CDR3 comprises 15 residues. The CDR3 loop is CASSLAVGLTYEQYF. The CDR3 bases are TGTGCCAGCAGCTTAGCCGTTGGCCTAACCTACGAGCAGTACTTC.

This clonotype appeared a few times. The chain combines TRBV6-1 with TRBJ2-2, with 8 bases fitting TRBD1. The CDR3 totals 14 residues. CDR1 and CDR2 from the germline V gene are MNHNS and SASEGT. Germline trimming cut 6 bases from V and 6 bases from J; bases unmatched to any gene: 6. The CDR3 reads CASRDEQGAGELFF. In nucleotides, the CDR3 is TGTGCCAGCAGGGACGAACAGGGGGCCGGGGAGCTGTTTTTT.